The 14 T cell receptor beta chains presented below share a single source sample, sequenced in a study of blood T cell repertoires in COVID-19. Sequencing was performed with immunoSEQ multiplex PCR; in TCRdb, only in-frame clones are kept and a portion is missing. The table shows approximately 160,000 clones, with around 81% occurring only once. Source material: peripheral blood. All receptors come from a man aged 55-75 years with active or convalescent COVID-19.

The chain has TRBV28 and TRBJ1-3; D ambiguous. Trimming removed 4 bases from V and 4 bases from J, with 17 bases in between. CDR1 MDHEN and CDR2 SYDVKM come from the germline V gene. The CDR3 is 16 amino acids. CDR3: CASSSTRTITGNTIYF. CDR3 bases: TGTGCCAGCAGTTCAACCCGGACTATCACGGGAAACACCATATATTTT. The full variable domain, its missing parts supplied by reference TRBV28 and TRBJ1-3, is DVKVTQSSRYLVKRTGEKVFLECVQDMDHENMFWYRQDPGLGLRLIYFSYDVKMKEKGDIPEGYSVSREKKERFSLILESASTNQTSMYLCASSSTRTITGNTIYFGEGSWLTVV.

J is TRBJ2-1 and V is TRBV5-1, with TRBD1 as a possible D gene (5 bases). Looked up from germline, CDR1 is SGHRS and CDR2 is YFSETQ. The germline V and J ends were trimmed by 6 bases and 9 bases, with 10 bases remaining between them. The CDR3 covers 11 residues. In nucleotides, the CDR3 is TGCGCCAGCACTGACAGCAGTGAGCAGTTCTTC. This encodes CASTDSSEQFF. Combining the CDR3 with reference TRBV5-1 and TRBJ2-1 gives the whole variable domain KAGVTQTPRYLIKTRGQQVTLSCSPISGHRSVSWYQQTPGQGLQFLFEYFSETQRNKGNFPGRFSGRQFSNSRSEMNVSTLELGDSALYLCASTDSSEQFFGPGTRLTVL.

This clone showed up many times. The gene calls are TRBV9 and TRBJ1-3; 7 bases line up with TRBD1. V trimming: 4 bases; J trimming: 0 bases; junction bases outside the gene matches: 7. CDR3 length equals 16 residues. Germline V gives CDR1 SGDLS, CDR2 YYNGEE. The DNA of the CDR3 is TGTGCCAGCAGCTACAGGGGTGACTCCTCTGGAAACACCATATATTTT. This encodes CASSYRGDSSGNTIYF.

The chain is built from TRBV4-2 and TRBJ1-1; 7 nucleotides agree with TRBD1. V shed 1 base and J 0 bases; nucleotides not matched to a gene: 11. Germline CDR1 LGHNA, CDR2 YNFKEQ. The CDR3 has 18 amino acids. CDR3 DNA sequence: TGTGCCAGCAGCCAAGTTGTTCCGAGGGGGCAGGTGAACACTGAAGCTTTCTTT. Amino acid sequence: CASSQVVPRGQVNTEAFF.

The DNA of the CDR3 is TGTGCCAGCAGCTCCGGACAGGGACATGGCTACACCTTC. Protein: CASSSGQGHGYTF. The chain joins TRBV21-1 to TRBJ1-2; the table names TRBD1, a call not compared with the DNA. TRBV21-1 is tagged as a pseudogene. The CDR3 has 13 amino acids.

In DNA, the CDR3 is TGTGCCAGCAGCCCCGGACCGGGAGTGCGGGGCTACACCTTC. Translation: CASSPGPGVRGYTF. The rearrangement uses TRBV11-2 and TRBJ1-2, with D hard to call. Trimming shortened V by 5 bases and J by 8 bases, and 18 bases separated the two germline ends. CDR1 is SGHAT, CDR2 FQNNGV, per germline. The CDR3 is made up of 14 amino acids.

The chain employs TRBV19 and TRBJ2-1; 8 bases are shared with TRBD2. Germline CDR1 LNHDA, CDR2 SQIVND (reference sequence). The CDR3 sequence is 14 residues long. The J segment lost 9 bases and the V segment lost 7 bases, leaving 11 bases of the junction unmatched. CDR3: CASTYTGGPGEQFF. The CDR3 DNA follows: TGTGCCAGTACCTATACGGGAGGGCCGGGTGAGCAGTTCTTC. Together with reference TRBV19 and TRBJ2-1, the CDR3 gives the full variable domain: DGGITQSPKYLFRKEGQNVTLSCEQNLNHDAMYWYRQDPGQGLRLIYYSQIVNDFQKGDIAEGYSVSREKKESFPLTVTSAQKNPTAFYLCASTYTGGPGEQFFGPGTRLTVL.

The genes are TRBV28 and TRBJ2-2; D unclear. The CDR3 runs to 14 residues. Germline V gene sequence: CDR1 MDHEN, CDR2 SYDVKM. Trimming removed 6 bases from V and 1 base from J, with 9 bases in between. The CDR3 sequence: CASSSGGNTGELFF. The CDR3 nucleotides are TGTGCCAGCAGCTCCGGTGGGAACACCGGGGAGCTGTTTTTT.

This chain connects TRBV12-3 or TRBV12-4 to TRBJ2-5; 9 bases map to TRBD2. V gave up 6 bases and J gave up 5 bases; unmatched junction bases: 4. The CDR3 loop spans 13 amino acids. The CDR3 sequence is CASRASGVETQYF. The CDR3 nucleotides are TGTGCCAGCAGAGCTAGCGGGGTCGAGACCCAGTACTTC.

This rearrangement joins TRBV11-3 to TRBJ2-2; 13 bases are a match to TRBD2. Germline CDR1 and CDR2: SGHNT and YENEEA. CDR3 length: 16 residues. J lost 7 bases, V lost 4 bases, and 6 bases had no gene match. The CDR3 DNA reads as TGTGCCAGCAGCTCAACTAGCGGGGGGGCCGTCGGGGAGCTGTTTTTT. This codes for CASSSTSGGAVGELFF.

The genes are TRBV28 and TRBJ2-6, with TRBD1 matching 9 bases. CDR1 is MDHEN, CDR2 SYDVKM, per germline. The CDR3 sequence is 19 residues long. After removal of 6 bases from V and 2 bases from J, the junction contained 14 bases not matched to a gene. CDR3 sequence: CASSFLSGTGLTGANVLTF. Here the CDR3 DNA reads TGTGCCAGCAGCTTCCTGTCCGGGACAGGGCTCACTGGGGCCAACGTCCTGACTTTC.

V is TRBV5-1 and J is TRBJ1-1; 9 nucleotides match TRBD1. CDR1 and CDR2 (germline): SGHRS, YFSETQ. Trimming took 4 bases from V and 6 from J; bases not matched to a gene: 13. There are 16 residues in the CDR3. Written as DNA, the CDR3 is TGCGCCAGCAGCGCCTTAACCGGGACAGGGATCTCTGAAGCTTTCTTT. It translates to CASSALTGTGISEAFF.

This chain joins TRBV2 and TRBJ2-7; a possible D gene is TRBD2 (7 bases). CDR3 size: 12 residues. Per the germline V gene, CDR1 is SNHLY and CDR2 is FYNNEI. Trimming shortened V by 11 bases and J by 2 bases, and 13 bases separated the two germline ends. The CDR3 DNA follows: TGTGCCTCTTCGGGGGGCACCTACGAGCAGTACTTC. Residues: CASSGGTYEQYF.

The CDR3 DNA reads TGCAGTGCTAGTAGCCCCGGACAGGGGGTCAACGAGCAGTACTTC. It specifies CSASSPGQGVNEQYF. The chain has TRBV20-1 and TRBJ2-7, with 10 bases that match TRBD1. The CDR3 is made up of 15 amino acids. With V trimmed by 3 bases and J by 5 bases, 10 bases remained unmatched. CDR1 and CDR2 from the germline V gene are DFQATT and SNEGSKA (reference sequence).